This paragraph reports one TCR beta chain. With 8 bases removed from V and 0 bases from J, the gap between germline ends came to 14 bases. CDR1 and CDR2 (germline): MNHEY, SVGAGI. CDR3 length equals 15 residues. The data were obtained in a study of blood T cell repertoires in COVID-19. Study at large: Some COVID-19 samples were acute and others convalescent; all came from the United States, Italy and Spain. T cells, B-cell-depleted T cells, or PBMCs provided the cDNA or gDNA that served as material.

Original processing methods: Estimation of nucleated cell counts was performed using reference gene primer amplification. Here immunoSEQ multiplex PCR was the method, and the copy in TCRdb shows in-frame clones only, minus some. D and trimming come from the DNA, and the V and J calls and clone size come from that table. The table records more than 70,000 clones, more than 80% of them present only once. The clonotype comes from a woman older than 75 with active or convalescent COVID-19. The J gene is TRBJ1-5, the V gene TRBV6-5; D perhaps matches TRBD1 (6 bases). The source material was peripheral blood. The CDR3 spells CASLNGQLSNQPQHF. The CDR3, as DNA: TGTGCCAGCCTTAATGGACAGCTTAGCAATCAGCCCCAGCATTTT.